Here is one TCR beta chain with its context. Seattle cases were enrolled at active infection and followed longitudinally. Per the study methods: Researchers report that nucleated cell counts were estimated from reference gene primer amplification. Sequenced by immunoSEQ multiplex PCR; TCRdb stores in-frame clones only, minus some. V and J calls and clone size are copied from that table; D and trimming were computed from the DNA. The profile shows under 450,000 clones, 75% to 90% of them singletons. The data were obtained in a study of blood T cell repertoires in COVID-19. Study-wide context: The samples span acute and convalescent COVID-19 from the United States, Italy and Spain. PBMCs, B-cell-depleted T cells, or T cells provided the cDNA or gDNA that made up the material.

CDR1 SEHNR and CDR2 FQNEAQ come from the germline V gene (reference sequence). The CDR3 is 16 residues long. With V trimmed by 4 bases and J by 5 bases, 8 bases remained unmatched. Sequencing input: peripheral blood. The clonotype comes from a woman aged 40 to 55 with COVID-19, enrolled during active disease. The gene calls are TRBV7-9 and TRBJ2-2; TRBD1 matches 9 bases. The DNA of the CDR3 is TGTGCCAGCAGCTCGATCCGGGACAGGGTAACCGGGGAGCTGTTTTTT. This codes for CASSSIRDRVTGELFF.